This TCR beta chain emerged from a study of beta chain features in type 1 diabetes. Study information: Researchers looked at about 110 million sorted cells across all samples. Findings and caveats of the study: When VDJ junctions were examined, type 1 diabetes patients showed fewer insertions and more deletions. Shortening of TCRB CDR3s, moderate but significant, appeared in all four CD4+ subsets of Type 1 diabetes patients.

CDR1 and CDR2 from the germline V gene are GTSNPN and SVGIG (reference sequence). This CDR3 is 14 amino acids long. The junction had 3 bases not matched to a gene; V was cut back by 6 bases and J by 2 bases. This clone was recorded a few times. Its antigen remains unidentified. Isolated RNA was reverse transcribed in full, so expressed TCRB transcripts were sequenced. The data were produced by immunoSEQ multiplex PCR, yet TCRdb's version contains in-frame clones alone and is incomplete. The repertoire holds hundreds of thousands of clones, with 15% as singletons. On average, the one heparinised blood draw given by each donor was roughly 100 mL.

This sequence originates from a man aged 18 to 30 with type 1 diabetes. The sequenced sample consisted of naive CD4+ T cells from blood. The V and J genes are TRBV30 and TRBJ2-7; 14 bases line up with TRBD2. The chain's CDR3 is CACSGLAGAYEQYF. DNA of the CDR3: TGTGCCTGTTCGGGACTAGCGGGGGCCTACGAGCAGTACTTC.